The sequence of this T cell receptor beta chain was determined in a study of control samples from healthy donors and cancer patients. Sequencing used immunoSEQ multiplex PCR; TCRdb keeps in-frame clones, though not all of them. This table holds 150,000 to 200,000 clones, around 90% found once. Note on this clone: Other DNA sequences in the same sample also yield this CDR3.

Sequencing was performed on blood. This clonotype was obtained from a woman between 50 and 59 years old in good health.

The CDR3: CASSFSYEQYF. DNA of the CDR3: TGTGCCAGCAGCTTCTCCTACGAGCAGTACTTC. V is TRBV7-2 and J is TRBJ2-7; D unclear. The CDR3 totals 11 residues. The V gene lost 3 bases and the J gene lost 0 bases, with 0 bases spanning the gap. Germline values: CDR1 SGHTA, CDR2 FQGNSA.